The 20 T cell receptor beta chains given below trace back to one sample, sequenced in a study of shared clonotypes between healthy human individuals. Assay: immunoSEQ multiplex PCR; the TCRdb copy retains only in-frame clones and omits some. This table has under 2,000,000 clones, approximately 94% appearing once. Positive CCR7 selection of CD45RO-negative cells yielded the naive CD8 cells, and terminally differentiated effector memory CD45RA+ cells were excluded. The source material was naive CD8+ T cells sorted from blood. All receptors derive from a man between 18 and 29 years old in good health.

This chain connects TRBV5-4 to TRBJ2-7; D possibly matches TRBD1 or TRBD2 (5 bases each). The CDR3 loop spans 13 amino acids. Trimming took off 3 bases at V and 6 bases at J, with 13 bases between the two ends. Germline lookup yields CDR1 SGHNT and CDR2 YYREEE (reference sequence). The CDR3 nucleotides are TGTGCCAGCAGCTGGGGGATTACAGGCGAGCAGTACTTC. Translated: CASSWGITGEQYF.

The chain links TRBV6-6 to TRBJ2-7; the D call may be TRBD1 or TRBD2 (5 bases each). The germline V and J ends were trimmed by 3 bases and 5 bases, with 11 bases remaining between them. This CDR3 has 13 residues. Germline V gives CDR1 MNHNY, CDR2 SVGAGI (reference sequence). CDR3 loop: CASSYERGHEQYF. The CDR3 coding sequence is TGTGCCAGCAGTTATGAGAGGGGCCACGAGCAGTACTTC.

This clone appeared once. Other nucleotide sequences in the sample specify the same CDR3. This chain joins TRBV6-5 and TRBJ1-1; D remains unclear. The V gene lost 2 bases and the J gene lost 2 bases, with 9 bases spanning the gap. Per the germline V gene, CDR1 is MNHEY and CDR2 is SVGAGI. The CDR3 is 14 amino acids. CDR3 coding DNA: TGTGCCAGCAGTTACGCGGAGGGAAACACTGAAGCTTTCTTT. It codes for CASSYAEGNTEAFF.

V and J are TRBV5-6 and TRBJ2-1; TRBD2 matches at 7 bases. CDR3 length: 15 residues. V lost 2 bases to trimming and J lost 10 bases; unmatched junction nucleotides: 12. Germline CDR1 is SGHDT and CDR2 is YYEEEE. CDR3 DNA sequence: TGTGCCAGCAGCTTCCGGGACTACGGCTTTATCGAGCAGTTCTTC. Translated: CASSFRDYGFIEQFF.

Concerning this clone: Different DNA sequences within this sample yield the same CDR3. This rearrangement joins TRBV6-5 to TRBJ1-1; D unclear. Germline lookup yields CDR1 MNHEY and CDR2 SVGAGI. This CDR3 comprises 14 residues. V was clipped by 0 bases and J by 2 bases, with 7 bases between them. Written as DNA, the CDR3 is TGTGCCAGCAGTTACTCCGGTCTCAACACTGAAGCTTTCTTT. This gives the protein CASSYSGLNTEAFF.

V gene TRBV27 combines with J gene TRBJ2-3; 7 nucleotides agree with TRBD1. The CDR3 has 16 amino acids. Germline V CDR1 and CDR2: MNHEY, SMNVEV (reference sequence). V was pared by 3 bases and J by 5 bases, with 11 bases of the junction left unmatched. The CDR3 here is CASSLVRGREIDTQYF. In DNA, the CDR3 is TGTGCCAGCAGTTTGGTTAGGGGGCGCGAGATAGATACGCAGTATTTT.

The CDR3 loop reads CASSYLDIQYF. CDR3 nucleotides: TGTGCCAGCAGCTATCTAGACATTCAGTACTTC. The chain recombines TRBV5-4 with TRBJ2-4; D not resolved. Germline CDR1 is SGHNT and CDR2 is YYREEE (reference sequence). CDR3 length: 11 residues. V was cut by 3 bases and J by 8 bases, with 6 bases left in between.

Here the CDR3 DNA reads TGTGCCAGCAGTGAAGCCCCGTGGGCAGGGGGAGCAGATACGCAGTATTTT. Its translation: CASSEAPWAGGADTQYF. The chain is built from TRBV6-1 and TRBJ2-3, with 7 bases fitting TRBD1. This CDR3 spans 17 amino acids. Germline loops: CDR1 MNHNS, CDR2 SASEGT. Trimming took 0 bases from V and 4 from J; bases not matched to a gene: 10.

A note on this clone: The same CDR3 is also encoded by other DNA sequences in this sample. The genes are TRBV11-2 and TRBJ2-7; D unresolved. V gave up 3 bases and J gave up 1 base, with 7 bases separating them. CDR3 length: 13 residues. Germline CDR1 SGHAT, CDR2 FQNNGV. As DNA, the CDR3 is TGTGCCAGCAGCTTGGGCAGTTCCTACGAGCAGTACTTC. Amino acids: CASSLGSSYEQYF.

The chain couples TRBV13 to TRBJ2-5; D may be TRBD1 or TRBD2 (6 bases each). This CDR3 is 14 amino acids long. V was cut by 6 bases and J by 1 base, with 12 bases left in between. The V gene's germline CDR1 is PRHDT and CDR2 FYEKMQ (reference sequence). CDR3: CASSIQGGQETQYF. CDR3 DNA: TGTGCCAGCAGTATACAGGGAGGCCAAGAGACCCAGTACTTC.

The J gene is TRBJ1-1, the V gene TRBV6-1; D call uncertain. CDR1 and CDR2 from the germline V gene are MNHNS and SASEGT. Trimming took off 5 bases at V and 8 bases at J, with 18 bases between the two ends. This CDR3 region has 14 residues. As DNA, the CDR3 is TGTGCCAGCAGTACAGCAATAACGGGAGGGGAAGCTTTCTTT. It specifies CASSTAITGGEAFF.

The chain employs TRBV13 and TRBJ2-7; D gene ambiguous. The length of the CDR3 is 16 residues. The germline gives CDR1 PRHDT, CDR2 FYEKMQ (reference sequence). Deletions cut 5 bases from V and 5 bases from J, with 22 bases between. DNA for the CDR3: TGTGCCAGCAGCGTATCCTCCACCCTCGGCGTTGACGAGCAGTACTTC. Residues: CASSVSSTLGVDEQYF.

This clone was seen only once. The CDR3 here is CAWSWLAGSSYNEQFF. CDR3 bases: TGTGCCTGGAGTTGGTTAGCGGGCAGCTCCTACAATGAGCAGTTCTTC. This chain uses TRBV30 with TRBJ2-1; 7 nucleotides line up with TRBD2. The germline CDR1 and CDR2 sequences are GTSNPN and SVGIG (reference sequence). V gave up 2 bases and J gave up 0 bases; unmatched junction bases: 7. This CDR3 spans 16 amino acids.

This chain uses TRBV30 with TRBJ1-1; D not resolved. Germline CDR1 is GTSNPN and CDR2 is SVGIG (reference sequence). The CDR3 length is 12 residues. The germline V and J ends were trimmed by 5 bases and 1 base, with 8 bases remaining between them. DNA of the CDR3: TGTGCCTGGTACCCGGGGAACACTGAAGCTTTCTTT. It translates to CAWYPGNTEAFF.

The CDR3 reads CASSIAEMYSNQPQHF. DNA for the CDR3: TGTGCCAGTAGTATTGCCGAAATGTATAGCAATCAGCCCCAGCATTTT. The chain is built from TRBV19 and TRBJ1-5; no definite D call. Germline values: CDR1 LNHDA, CDR2 SQIVND (reference sequence). V was shortened by 3 bases and J by 0 bases, with 12 bases between the two germline ends. This CDR3 has 16 amino acids.

The chain couples TRBV5-1 to TRBJ1-6, with 9 bases aligning to TRBD1. CDR1 SGHRS and CDR2 YFSETQ come from the germline V gene. This CDR3 contains 19 residues. J gave up 0 bases and V 0 bases, and 7 bases lay outside the gene matches. The CDR3 nucleotides read TGCGCCAGCAGCTTGGGGACAGGGGACCCGAGCTCCTATAATTCACCCCTCCACTTT. It translates to CASSLGTGDPSSYNSPLHF. Supplemented by reference TRBV5-1 and TRBJ1-6, the full variable domain reads KAGVTQTPRYLIKTRGQQVTLSCSPISGHRSVSWYQQTPGQGLQFLFEYFSETQRNKGNFPGRFSGRQFSNSRSEMNVSTLELGDSALYLCASSLGTGDPSSYNSPLHFGNGTRLTVT.

This chain connects TRBV29-1 to TRBJ2-5; D is ambiguous. V was pared by 4 bases and J by 1 base, with 13 bases between. From germline, CDR1 is SQVTM and CDR2 ANQGSEA. This CDR3 has 14 amino acids. The CDR3 DNA sequence: TGCAGCGTTGCAGCAGCTCTTGTCCAAGAGACCCAGTACTTC. Amino acids: CSVAAALVQETQYF.

The chain employs TRBV27 and TRBJ2-3; the D is unclear. Between the trimmed V and J ends, which lost 5 bases and 0 bases, there was a span of 12 bases. Germline-derived CDR1 and CDR2 are MNHEY and SMNVEV (reference sequence). CDR3 size: 15 residues. In DNA, the CDR3 is TGTGCCAGCAGTCCCAGCCTAGGGAGCACAGATACGCAGTATTTT. Encoded protein: CASSPSLGSTDTQYF.

This clone was picked up a small number of times. The CDR3 is CASSSGYEQFF. DNA of the CDR3: TGTGCCAGCTCCTCAGGCTATGAGCAGTTCTTC. This chain connects TRBV18 to TRBJ2-1; D is uncertain. The CDR3 has 11 amino acids. V dropped 6 bases and J dropped 8 bases, with 8 bases sitting between them. Germline CDR1 and CDR2: KGHSH and LQKENI.

The CDR3: CASSLWYGGAGTDTQYF. CDR3 nucleotide sequence: TGTGCCAGCAGCTTATGGTACGGGGGGGCCGGCACAGATACGCAGTATTTT. The genes are TRBV7-2 and TRBJ2-3; TRBD2 agrees at 8 bases. The V gene's germline CDR1 is SGHTA and CDR2 FQGNSA. The ends lost 2 bases at V and 1 base at J; junction bases unmatched: 8. The CDR3 totals 17 residues.